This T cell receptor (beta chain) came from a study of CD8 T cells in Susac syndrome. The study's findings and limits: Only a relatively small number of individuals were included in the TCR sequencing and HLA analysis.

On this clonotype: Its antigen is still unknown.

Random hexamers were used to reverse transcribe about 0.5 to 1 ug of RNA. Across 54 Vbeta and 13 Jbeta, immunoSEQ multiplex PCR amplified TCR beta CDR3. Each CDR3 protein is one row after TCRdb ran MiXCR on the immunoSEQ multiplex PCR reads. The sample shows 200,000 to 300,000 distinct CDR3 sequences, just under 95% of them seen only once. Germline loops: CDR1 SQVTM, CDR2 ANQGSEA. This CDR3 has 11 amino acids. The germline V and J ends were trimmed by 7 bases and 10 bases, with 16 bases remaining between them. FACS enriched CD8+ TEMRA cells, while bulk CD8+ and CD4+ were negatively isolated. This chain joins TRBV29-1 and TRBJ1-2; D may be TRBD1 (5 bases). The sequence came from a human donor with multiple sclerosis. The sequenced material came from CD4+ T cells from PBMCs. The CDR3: CSALHRDVYTF. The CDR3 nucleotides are TGCAGCGCCCTTCACCGGGACGTCTACACCTTC.